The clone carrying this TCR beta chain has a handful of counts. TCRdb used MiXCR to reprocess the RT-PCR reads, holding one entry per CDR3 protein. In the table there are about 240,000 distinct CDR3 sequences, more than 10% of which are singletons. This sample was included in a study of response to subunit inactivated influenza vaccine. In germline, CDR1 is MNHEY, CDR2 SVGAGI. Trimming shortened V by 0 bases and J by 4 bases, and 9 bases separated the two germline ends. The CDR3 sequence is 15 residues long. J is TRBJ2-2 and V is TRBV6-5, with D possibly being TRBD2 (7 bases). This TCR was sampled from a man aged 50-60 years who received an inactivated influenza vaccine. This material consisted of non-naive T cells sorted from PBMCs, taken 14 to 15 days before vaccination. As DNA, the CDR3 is TGTGCCAGCAGTTACTCGGGGGGGCCCACCGGGGAGCTGTTTTTT. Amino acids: CASSYSGGPTGELFF.